This T cell receptor beta chain is from a study of blood T cell repertoires in COVID-19. Study in general: Acute and convalescent COVID-19 samples came from the United States, Italy and Spain.

This clone has only a few counts. Participant ages covered roughly 18 to 89 years across around 22 US areas. Participants reported their clinical history, and cohort assignment relied on those reports. Sequenced by immunoSEQ multiplex PCR; TCRdb stores in-frame clones only, minus some. The table lists 200,000 to 300,000 clones, approximately 89% of them singletons, with more than 1% in the top ten. CDR1 is WSHSY and CDR2 is SAAADI in the germline V gene. The CDR3 sequence is 14 residues long. Trimming left V 3 bases short and J 5 bases short, with 13 bases between. This TCR was sampled from a woman aged 40 to 50 with acute COVID-19. The chain recombines TRBV10-2 with TRBJ2-5; D is ambiguous. The material sequenced was PBMCs or T cells enriched from blood (not recorded which). The CDR3 bases are TGCGCCAGCAGTGATTACAGTCTTCGGGAGACCCAGTACTTC. This codes for CASSDYSLRETQYF.